This T cell receptor beta chain came from a study of TIL therapy for anti-PD-1-resistant metastatic lung cancer. Turning to the study itself: Patients then received nivolumab; progressors got lymphodepletion, TIL and IL-2. Study-wide results and limits: After infusion, TIL clonotypes partly replaced peripheral T cells and declined over months. Patients were highly selected, enriched for treatment-naive, never-smoker and oncogene-addicted cases.

Sequencing used immunoSEQ v3. Sequencing depth was 2 million to 2.5 million read pairs for survey level, roughly 4.5-6 million for deep. TCRdb keeps only in-frame clones here, not all; method: immunoSEQ multiplex PCR. The data show some 57,000 clones, with 80% to 90% seen just once and just over 2.5% held by the top ten. This CDR3 is built from 11 residues. Germline-derived CDR1 and CDR2 are LNHDA and SQIVND (reference sequence). Trimming left V 4 bases short and J 5 bases short, with 3 bases between. Time point specified: pre-treatment sample, taken before nivolumab and TIL therapy. On this clone itself: The target antigen is unknown.

The sequence was collected from a person aged 25-85 years with non-small cell lung cancer. Here the sequenced sample was blood, taken at baseline. The chain recombines TRBV19 with TRBJ2-1; D gene unclear. CDR3 loop: CASSTNNEQFF. CDR3 in DNA: TGTGCCAGTAGTACAAACAATGAGCAGTTCTTC.